Listed below are T cell receptor beta chains from one sample, sequenced in a study of chemoradiotherapy in HPV16-positive cancers. Assay used: immunoSEQ multiplex PCR; TCRdb lists only in-frame clones, some missing. The table lists 8,600 or so clones, approximately 84% of them singletons. This sample comprised tumor tissue, obtained from a patient who underwent chemoradiotherapy. All receptors come from a human donor with HPV-associated anogenital cancer. CDR3s include the opening cysteine and the closing phenylalanine or tryptophan. A D gene is named only where the DNA matches it firmly. Rows may omit the clone size; those that give it use once, few, many or a size class.

abundance	v_gene	j_gene	d_gene	CDR3nt	CDR3aa
NA	TRBV29-1	TRBJ2-1	TRBD1	TGCAGCGTCAACCGGGACAGGGACTACAATGAGCAGTTCTTC	CSVNRDRDYNEQFF
NA	TRBV25-1	TRBJ1-4	TRBD1	TGTGCCAGCAGTGAGATGGGACAGAGAGATAAACTGTTTTTT	CASSEMGQRDKLFF
NA	TRBV6-6	TRBJ1-1	NA	TGTGCCAGCAGTTACTCTGACACTGAAGCTTTCTTT	CASSYSDTEAFF
NA	TRBV5-1	TRBJ1-2	TRBD1	TGCGCCAGCAGCTTGAAACTCACAGGGGACGGTGGCTACACCTTC	CASSLKLTGDGGYTF
NA	TRBV6-1	TRBJ2-7	TRBD2	TGTGCCAGCAGGCTAGCGGGGGGTGGGGAGCAGTACTTC	CASRLAGGGEQYF
NA	TRBV6-6	TRBJ2-1	TRBD1	TGTGCCAGCAGACGAACCCCAGGGGGCTCTGATGAGCAGTTCTTC	CASRRTPGGSDEQFF
NA	TRBV6-6	TRBJ2-5	NA	TGTGCCAGCAGGCTCCTTGGACAGTCGGAGACCCAGTACTTC	CASRLLGQSETQYF
NA	TRBV7-9	TRBJ2-6	NA	TGTGCCAGCACCCGTGAGACCGGACTCCCTGGGGCCAACGTCCTGACTTTC	CASTRETGLPGANVLTF
once	TRBV6-5	TRBJ2-7	NA	TGTGCCAGCAGTTACTCGATTTCCGGGGGCCGCTACGAGCAGTACTTC	CASSYSISGGRYEQYF
NA	TRBV25-1	TRBJ1-1	TRBD1	TGTGCCAGCAGCACCAAACAGGGGCGTGACACTGAAGCTTTCTTT	CASSTKQGRDTEAFF
NA	TRBV27	TRBJ2-7	NA	TGTGCCAGCAGTTTATATCCTGGGCGGGGTTCCTACGAGCAGTACTTC	CASSLYPGRGSYEQYF
NA	TRBV5-1	TRBJ2-2	NA	TGCGCCAGCAGCGCCGGTAGACCGAACACCGGGGAGCTGTTTTTT	CASSAGRPNTGELFF
few	TRBV9	TRBJ1-2	TRBD1	TGTGCCAGCAGCGTAGGGGAGGGGGCGGAAGGCTACACCTTC	CASSVGEGAEGYTF
NA	TRBV11-2	TRBJ1-2	NA	TGTGCCAGCAGCTTAGGACGGTCTGCTGGCTATGGCTACACCTTC	CASSLGRSAGYGYTF
once	TRBV27	TRBJ2-2	NA	TGTGCCAGCAAGGGTTGGGACACCGGGGAGCTGTTTTTT	CASKGWDTGELFF
NA	TRBV9	TRBJ2-2	TRBD1	TGTGCCAGCAGCGTAGTAGGGCAGGGGGCGGCCGGGGAGCTGTTTTTT	CASSVVGQGAAGELFF
NA	TRBV7-3	TRBJ2-7	NA	TGTGCCAGCAGCTTGGACACCTCCTCCTACGAGCAGTACTTC	CASSLDTSSYEQYF
NA	TRBV5-1	TRBJ1-1	NA	TGCGCCAGCAGCTTGCAGGTGGGAACTGAAGCTTTCTTT	CASSLQVGTEAFF
NA	TRBV7-9	TRBJ2-3	NA	TGTGCCAGCAGCCCCTATGGAGGGGACGGTGGCACAGATACGCAGTATTTT	CASSPYGGDGGTDTQYF
NA	TRBV5-1	TRBJ1-1	NA	TGCGCCAGCAGCCCTATTCTGGGGGGGGGTCGCCCGAACACTGAAGCTTTCTTT	CASSPILGGGRPNTEAFF
NA	TRBV27	TRBJ2-2	NA	TGTGCCAGCAGTTTATGGCCCGGGGCGAACACCGGGGAGCTGTTTTTT	CASSLWPGANTGELFF
NA	TRBV28	TRBJ1-5	NA	TGTGCCACCGTTTTATCGGGGGCCTACAATCAGCCCCAGCATTTT	CATVLSGAYNQPQHF
NA	TRBV6-5	TRBJ2-1	NA	TGTGCCAGCAGTTACTCGTGGGGAGATGAGCAGTTCTTC	CASSYSWGDEQFF
NA	TRBV11-2	TRBJ2-5	NA	TGTGCCAGCAGCTTATCTACCACAGGGTCCGAGACCCAGTACTTC	CASSLSTTGSETQYF
NA	TRBV6-4	TRBJ1-2	TRBD1	TGTGCCAGCAGATCCTGGAACAGGGGGCTGGAGGGCTACACCTTC	CASRSWNRGLEGYTF
NA	TRBV6-6	TRBJ2-7	NA	TGTGCCAGCAGCCCGGGGCACTACGAGCAGTACTTC	CASSPGHYEQYF
NA	TRBV11-2	TRBJ2-4	NA	TGTGCCAGCAGCTTAGCGGGAGCCAAAAACATTCAGTACTTC	CASSLAGAKNIQYF
NA	TRBV6-1	TRBJ1-2	NA	TGTGCCAGCAGTCGGGACACGAACTATGGCTACACCTTC	CASSRDTNYGYTF
NA	TRBV7-9	TRBJ1-2	NA	TGTGCCAGCAGCCGGGATTTGGACTATGGCTACACCTTC	CASSRDLDYGYTF